These 5 T cell receptor beta chains were all obtained from the same sample, sequenced in a study of shared clonotypes between healthy human individuals. Method: immunoSEQ multiplex PCR; TCRdb's copy keeps in-frame clones and lacks some. The table includes some 2,500,000 clones, roughly 93% detected once. The sequenced sample was naive CD4+ T cells from PBMCs. This sample's subset: CD45RA+ positively selected. The receptors were gathered from a man aged 18 to 35 in good health. Some clones in this sample may be carry-over from other donors' samples.

The chain is built from TRBV4-3 and TRBJ2-7; TRBD2 matches at 8 bases. The CDR3 length is 15 residues. Germline trimming cut 3 bases from V and 2 bases from J; bases unmatched to any gene: 6. Per germline, CDR1 LGHNA and CDR2 YSLEER. CDR3 coding DNA: TGCGCCAGCAGCCACACTAGCGGTACTGCCTACGAGCAGTACTTC. Its translation: CASSHTSGTAYEQYF.

This clone was recorded a few times. This chain links TRBV7-2 with TRBJ1-2; perhaps TRBD1 as D (6 bases). The germline CDR1 and CDR2 sequences are SGHTA and FQGNSA. This CDR3 is 12 amino acids long. Trimming took off 3 bases at V and 8 bases at J, with 10 bases between the two ends. CDR3 bases: TGTGCCAGCAGCTTGGGGGGCGCAGGCTACACCTTC. It is translated as CASSLGGAGYTF.

This chain connects TRBV19 to TRBJ2-1; 9 positions agree with TRBD2. Germline-derived CDR1 and CDR2 are LNHDA and SQIVND (reference sequence). The CDR3 is made up of 15 amino acids. Germline trimming cut 6 bases from V and 7 bases from J; bases unmatched to any gene: 10. CDR3 in DNA: TGTGCCAGTAGGGGACTAGCCAACTTTAGGAATGAGCAGTTCTTC. Amino acids: CASRGLANFRNEQFF.

The chain recombines TRBV6-1 with TRBJ2-2; possible D gene TRBD2, 6 bases. Per germline, CDR1 MNHNS and CDR2 SASEGT. V was clipped by 6 bases and J by 6 bases, with 11 bases between them. The CDR3 extends over 13 amino acids. The CDR3 spells CASRWGEAGELFF. The CDR3, as DNA: TGTGCCAGCAGGTGGGGGGAGGCCGGGGAGCTGTTTTTT.

The J gene is TRBJ2-7, the V gene TRBV5-1; D possibly uses TRBD1 or TRBD2 (5 bases each). Trimming removed 0 bases from V and 2 bases from J, with 12 bases in between. From germline, CDR1 is SGHRS and CDR2 YFSETQ. The CDR3 has 15 amino acids. The CDR3: CASSLDGTLTYEQYF. CDR3 in DNA: TGCGCCAGCAGCTTGGATGGGACCCTTACCTACGAGCAGTACTTC.